What follows describes a single T cell receptor beta chain. Assay: immunoSEQ multiplex PCR; the TCRdb copy retains only in-frame clones and omits some. The profile covers over 70,000 clones, with 85% to 90% appearing a single time and roughly 0.51% taken by the ten largest. This entry belongs to a study of OX40 agonist ivuxolimab in advanced cancers. The CDR3 runs to 11 residues. Trimming left V 3 bases short and J 6 bases short, with 0 bases between. The germline V gene has CDR1 MDHEN and CDR2 SYDVKM. This receptor was taken from an adult with an advanced solid tumor such as melanoma, head and neck, liver or kidney cancer. Sample: CD4+ or CD8+ T cells sorted from blood, taken in a trial of the OX40 agonist ivuxolimab. The chain carries TRBV28 and TRBJ1-6, with D unresolved. CDR3 in DNA: TGTGCCAGCAGTTTTAATTCACCCCTCCACTTT. This gives the protein CASSFNSPLHF.